Below, 11 T cell receptor beta chains from the same sample are listed, as sequenced in a study of T cells in Graves' hyperthyroidism and ophthalmopathy. Amplification yielded TCR beta CDR3 regions, with RNA transcripts as the source. A first-round RT-PCR of the TCR CDR3 used the HTBI primer set. MiXCR was run by TCRdb on the multiplex PCR reads, yielding one entry per CDR3 protein. The top ten hold approximately 35% of the sample, which has about 300,000 distinct CDR3 sequences, roughly 20% seen once. The sequencing sample was made of blood. The receptors were gathered from a man aged 50 to 59 with Graves' ophthalmopathy.

This clonotype occurred many times. This chain links TRBV28 with TRBJ2-7, with 7 positions matching TRBD1. Germline V gene lookup returns CDR1 MDHEN and CDR2 SYDVKM. J was trimmed by 6 bases and V by 6 bases; bases with no gene match: 11. The CDR3 has 14 amino acids. The CDR3 loop reads CASRRGQVAPEQYF. The CDR3 bases are TGTGCCAGCAGGCGTGGACAGGTAGCCCCCGAGCAGTACTTC.

Here the CDR3 DNA reads TGTGCCAGCACCTCTTTAGGACAGGGGTCGAAGACTGAAGCTTTCTTT. The encoded protein is CASTSLGQGSKTEAFF. The genes are TRBV2 and TRBJ1-1; 9 nucleotides align to TRBD1. Trimming took 7 bases from V and 5 from J; bases not matched to a gene: 14. This CDR3 is 16 amino acids long. CDR1 is SNHLY, CDR2 FYNNEI, per germline.

This clonotype was observed a handful of times. Its ends do not fully match the called genes, so a read error is possible. The V and J genes are TRBV6-9 and TRBJ2-7; a weak D match, TRBD1 (6 bases). The CDR3 totals 11 residues. Looked up from germline, CDR1 is MNHGY and CDR2 is SVAAGI. The CDR3, as DNA: TGTGCCAGCAGTTATTCGGACAGAGAGCACTTC. This encodes CASSYSDREHF.

This clonotype has at least ten counts. The rearrangement joins TRBV20-1 to TRBJ2-5; the D gene is possibly TRBD2 (6 bases). V dropped 0 bases and J dropped 5 bases, with 10 bases sitting between them. Germline V gives CDR1 DFQATT, CDR2 SNEGSKA (reference sequence). This CDR3 has 13 amino acids. The chain's CDR3 is CSARDGGLETQYF. CDR3 sequence (DNA): TGCAGTGCTAGAGATGGAGGGCTTGAGACCCAGTACTTC.

This clonotype was picked up a small number of times. The rearrangement uses TRBV5-1 and TRBJ2-2, with 13 bases that match TRBD2. Unmatched junction bases numbered 6, after V lost 4 bases and J lost 6 bases. The V gene's germline CDR1 is SGHRS and CDR2 YFSETQ. This CDR3 comprises 16 residues. The CDR3 reads CASSPGLAGAPGELFF. The CDR3 DNA reads TGCGCCAGCAGCCCCGGACTAGCGGGAGCCCCCGGGGAGCTGTTTTTT.

This clonotype turned up a few times. The CDR3 here is CASLESRSPGDTQYF. Here the CDR3 DNA reads TGTGCCAGCCTTGAGAGCCGCTCCCCGGGAGATACGCAGTATTTT. The V and J genes are TRBV2 and TRBJ2-3, with D unclear. This CDR3 comprises 15 residues. Trimming left V 8 bases short and J 5 bases short, with 20 bases between. The germline V gene encodes CDR1 SNHLY and CDR2 FYNNEI.

The table lists this clonotype with many counts. The V gene is TRBV14, the J gene TRBJ2-1; 9 bases are a match to TRBD1. Germline V gene lookup returns CDR1 SGHDN and CDR2 FVKESK. V was pared by 4 bases and J by 6 bases, with 10 bases of the junction left unmatched. There are 16 residues in the CDR3. This chain's CDR3 is CASSPIQGALGNEQFF. CDR3 DNA sequence: TGTGCCAGCAGCCCCATACAGGGGGCCCTCGGCAATGAGCAGTTCTTC.

This clonotype has more than one count but fewer than ten. The chain combines TRBV7-2 with TRBJ2-2; TRBD2 agrees at 11 bases. Trimming removed 3 bases from V and 7 bases from J; junction bases left unmatched: 10. This CDR3 has 17 residues. Per the germline V gene, CDR1 is SGHTA and CDR2 is FQGNSA. The CDR3 loop reads CASSFRLAGPMGGELFF. The DNA of the CDR3 is TGTGCCAGCAGCTTCAGACTAGCGGGACCGATGGGCGGGGAGCTGTTTTTT.

This clonotype showed up just a few times. CDR3 amino acids: CASSLATGVTSMNTEAFF. The CDR3 nucleotides read TGCGCCAGCAGCTTGGCGACGGGCGTAACATCTATGAACACTGAAGCTTTCTTT. The chain links TRBV5-1 to TRBJ1-1; D not certain. The ends were cut back, 0 bases at V and 0 bases at J, with 18 bases in the middle. The germline V gene encodes CDR1 SGHRS and CDR2 YFSETQ. The CDR3 spans 18 residues.

The rearrangement uses TRBV13 and TRBJ1-2; maybe TRBD1 (6 bases). Trimming shortened V by 5 bases and J by 3 bases, and 16 bases separated the two germline ends. This CDR3 region has 15 residues. The V gene's germline CDR1 is PRHDT and CDR2 FYEKMQ (reference sequence). This chain's CDR3 is CASSSVGGLDYGYTF. The DNA for the CDR3 is TGTGCCAGCAGCAGTGTCGGGGGCTTGGACTATGGCTACACCTTC. The variable domain in full, with the rest retrieved from reference TRBV13 and TRBJ1-2, is AAGVIQSPRHLIKEKRETATLKCYPIPRHDTVYWYQQGPGQDPQFLISFYEKMQSDKGSIPDRFSAQQFSDYHSELNMSSLELGDSALYFCASSSVGGLDYGYTFGSGTRLTVV.

There are many counts of this clonotype. The rearrangement links TRBV11-2 to TRBJ2-7; D uncertain. V lost 2 bases to trimming and J lost 5 bases, with 22 bases between them. Looked up from germline, CDR1 is SGHAT and CDR2 is FQNNGV. The CDR3 has 17 residues. The chain's CDR3 is CASSLYLRQHPGDEQYF. The CDR3 DNA reads TGTGCCAGCAGCTTATATCTTCGGCAGCATCCTGGGGACGAGCAGTACTTC.